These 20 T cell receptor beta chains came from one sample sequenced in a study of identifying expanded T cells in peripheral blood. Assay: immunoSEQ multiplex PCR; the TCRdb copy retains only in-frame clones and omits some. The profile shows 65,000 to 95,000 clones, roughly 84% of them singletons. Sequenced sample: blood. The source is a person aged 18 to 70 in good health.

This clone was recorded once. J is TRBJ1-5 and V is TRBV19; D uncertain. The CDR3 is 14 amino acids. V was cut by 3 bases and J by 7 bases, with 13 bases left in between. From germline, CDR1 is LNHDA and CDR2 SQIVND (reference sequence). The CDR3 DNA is TGTGCCAGTAGTATTAAGGGTGCAGGCCAGCCCCAGCATTTT. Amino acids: CASSIKGAGQPQHF. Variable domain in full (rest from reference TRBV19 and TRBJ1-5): DGGITQSPKYLFRKEGQNVTLSCEQNLNHDAMYWYRQDPGQGLRLIYYSQIVNDFQKGDIAEGYSVSREKKESFPLTVTSAQKNPTAFYLCASSIKGAGQPQHFGDGTRLSIL.

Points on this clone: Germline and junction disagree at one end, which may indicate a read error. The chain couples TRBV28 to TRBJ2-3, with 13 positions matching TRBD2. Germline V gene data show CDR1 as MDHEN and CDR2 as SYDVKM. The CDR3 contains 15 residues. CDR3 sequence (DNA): TGTGCCAGCAGTCGGACTAGCGGGAGCAGAGATACGCAGTATTTT. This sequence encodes CASSRTSGSRDTQYF. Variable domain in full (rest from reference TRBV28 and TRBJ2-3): DVKVTQSSRYLVKRTGEKVFLECVQDMDHENMFWYRQDPGLGLRLIYFSYDVKMKEKGDIPEGYSVSREKKERFSLILESASTNQTSMYLCASSRTSGSRDTQYFGPGTRLTVL.

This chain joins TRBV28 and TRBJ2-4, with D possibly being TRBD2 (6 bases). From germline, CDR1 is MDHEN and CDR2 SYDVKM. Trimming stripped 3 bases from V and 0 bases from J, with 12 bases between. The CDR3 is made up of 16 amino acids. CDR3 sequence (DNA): TGTGCCAGCAGTTTTGTTCAGGGAGGAGCCAAAAACATTCAGTACTTC. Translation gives CASSFVQGGAKNIQYF. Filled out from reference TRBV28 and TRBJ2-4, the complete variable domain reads DVKVTQSSRYLVKRTGEKVFLECVQDMDHENMFWYRQDPGLGLRLIYFSYDVKMKEKGDIPEGYSVSREKKERFSLILESASTNQTSMYLCASSFVQGGAKNIQYFGAGTRLSVL.

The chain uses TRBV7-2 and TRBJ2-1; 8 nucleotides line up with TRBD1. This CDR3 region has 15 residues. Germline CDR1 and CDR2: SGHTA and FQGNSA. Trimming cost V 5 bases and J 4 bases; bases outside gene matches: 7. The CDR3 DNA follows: TGTGCCAGCAGCCGCGACAGGGGCCCTTACAATGAGCAGTTCTTC. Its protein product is CASSRDRGPYNEQFF.

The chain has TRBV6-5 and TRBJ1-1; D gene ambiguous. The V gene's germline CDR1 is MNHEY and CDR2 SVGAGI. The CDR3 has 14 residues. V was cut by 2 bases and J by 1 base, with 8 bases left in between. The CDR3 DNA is TGTGCCAGCAGTTACCGAGACGGGAACACTGAAGCTTTCTTT. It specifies CASSYRDGNTEAFF.

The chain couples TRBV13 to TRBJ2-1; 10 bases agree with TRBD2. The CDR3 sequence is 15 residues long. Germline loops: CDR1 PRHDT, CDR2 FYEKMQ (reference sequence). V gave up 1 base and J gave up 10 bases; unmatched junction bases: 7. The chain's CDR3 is CASSLESGRAWEQFF. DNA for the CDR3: TGTGCCAGCAGCTTAGAGAGCGGGAGGGCCTGGGAGCAGTTCTTC.

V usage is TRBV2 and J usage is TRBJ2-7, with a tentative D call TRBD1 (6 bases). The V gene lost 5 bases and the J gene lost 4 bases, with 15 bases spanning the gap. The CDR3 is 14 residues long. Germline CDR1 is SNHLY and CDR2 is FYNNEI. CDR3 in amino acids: CASSSQGGAYEQYF. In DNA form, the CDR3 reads TGTGCCAGCAGTTCACAGGGTGGGGCGTACGAGCAGTACTTC.

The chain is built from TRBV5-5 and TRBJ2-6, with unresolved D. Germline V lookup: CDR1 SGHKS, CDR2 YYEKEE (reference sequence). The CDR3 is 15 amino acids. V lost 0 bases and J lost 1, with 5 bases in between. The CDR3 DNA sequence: TGTGCCAGCAGCTTGGCAGTTTCTGGGGCCAACGTCCTGACTTTC. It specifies CASSLAVSGANVLTF.

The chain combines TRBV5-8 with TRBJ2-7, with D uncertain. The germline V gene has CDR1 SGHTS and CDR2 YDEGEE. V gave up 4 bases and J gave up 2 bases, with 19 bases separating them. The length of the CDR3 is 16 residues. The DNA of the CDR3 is TGTGCCAGCAGCCTGGGATCCCTTGGAGTAGCCTACGAGCAGTACTTC. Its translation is CASSLGSLGVAYEQYF.

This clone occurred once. CDR3 sequence reads: CASSQGGGTNEQFF. CDR3 bases: TGTGCCAGCAGCCAAGGGGGGGGAACCAATGAGCAGTTCTTC. The V and J genes are TRBV4-2 and TRBJ2-1; 7 bases are a match to TRBD2. This CDR3 is 14 amino acids long. Losses at the gene ends were 1 base for V and 6 bases for J; bases not matched to a gene: 3. Germline CDR1 reads LGHNA; CDR2 reads YNFKEQ.

The CDR3 protein is CASSAQGTSNTGELFF. The CDR3 DNA reads TGTGCCAGTAGTGCACAGGGCACGAGCAACACCGGGGAGCTGTTTTTT. The chain combines TRBV19 with TRBJ2-2, with TRBD1 as a possible D gene (6 bases). Germline V gives CDR1 LNHDA, CDR2 SQIVND (reference sequence). The CDR3 is made up of 16 amino acids. V lost 5 bases and J lost 2, with 15 bases in between.

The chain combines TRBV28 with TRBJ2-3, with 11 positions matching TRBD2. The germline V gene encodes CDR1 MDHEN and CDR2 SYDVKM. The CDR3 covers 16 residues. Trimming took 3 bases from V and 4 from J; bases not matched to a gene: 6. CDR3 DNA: TGTGCCAGCAGTTTGACCGGACTAGCGGGCGCAGATACGCAGTATTTT. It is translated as CASSLTGLAGADTQYF. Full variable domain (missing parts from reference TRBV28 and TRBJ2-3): DVKVTQSSRYLVKRTGEKVFLECVQDMDHENMFWYRQDPGLGLRLIYFSYDVKMKEKGDIPEGYSVSREKKERFSLILESASTNQTSMYLCASSLTGLAGADTQYFGPGTRLTVL.

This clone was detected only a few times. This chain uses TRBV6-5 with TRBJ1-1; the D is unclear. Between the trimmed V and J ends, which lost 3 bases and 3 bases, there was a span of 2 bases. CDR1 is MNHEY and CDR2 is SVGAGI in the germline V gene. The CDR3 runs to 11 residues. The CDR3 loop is CASSYYTEAFF. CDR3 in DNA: TGTGCCAGCAGTTATTACACTGAAGCTTTCTTT.

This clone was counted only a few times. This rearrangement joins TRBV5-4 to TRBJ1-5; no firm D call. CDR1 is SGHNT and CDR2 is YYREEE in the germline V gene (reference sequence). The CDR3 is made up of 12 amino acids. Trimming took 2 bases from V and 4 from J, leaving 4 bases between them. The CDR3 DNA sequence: TGTGCCAGCAGCTTTGGGAATCAGCCCCAGCATTTT. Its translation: CASSFGNQPQHF.

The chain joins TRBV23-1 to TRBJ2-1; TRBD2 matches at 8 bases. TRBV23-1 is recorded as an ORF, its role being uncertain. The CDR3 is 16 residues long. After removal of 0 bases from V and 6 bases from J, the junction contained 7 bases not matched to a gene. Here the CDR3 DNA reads TGCGCCAGCAGTCAATCGGGCCGGGAGGGTGGCAATGAGCAGTTCTTC. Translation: CASSQSGREGGNEQFF.

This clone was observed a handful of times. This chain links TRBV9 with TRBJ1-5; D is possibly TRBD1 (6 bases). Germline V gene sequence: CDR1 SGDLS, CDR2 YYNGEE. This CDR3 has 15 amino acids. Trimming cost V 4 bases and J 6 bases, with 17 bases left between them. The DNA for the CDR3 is TGTGCCAGCAGCCCAAACAGGGATGATGTTCAGCCCCAGCATTTT. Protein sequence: CASSPNRDDVQPQHF.

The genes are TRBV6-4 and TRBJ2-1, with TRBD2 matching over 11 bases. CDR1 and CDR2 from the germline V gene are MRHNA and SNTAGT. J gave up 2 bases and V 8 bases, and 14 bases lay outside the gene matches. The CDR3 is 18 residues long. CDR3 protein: CASPPPSGRKGPYNEQFF. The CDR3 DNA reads TGTGCCAGCCCTCCCCCTAGCGGGAGGAAGGGACCCTACAATGAGCAGTTCTTC.

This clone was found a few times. This CDR3 reads CASSLGRLNTEAFF. The CDR3 nucleotides are TGTGCCAGCAGCCTGGGACGTTTGAACACTGAAGCTTTCTTT. The V call is TRBV7-8, the J call TRBJ1-1, with D possibly TRBD1 on 5 matching bases. This CDR3 region has 14 residues. The germline V gene has CDR1 SGHVS and CDR2 FQNEAQ. The ends were cut back, 5 bases at V and 0 bases at J, with 10 bases in the middle.

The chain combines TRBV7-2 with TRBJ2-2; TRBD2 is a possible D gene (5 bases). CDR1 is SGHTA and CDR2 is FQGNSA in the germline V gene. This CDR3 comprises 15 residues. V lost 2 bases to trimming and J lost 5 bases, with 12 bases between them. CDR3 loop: CASSLRRAETGELFF. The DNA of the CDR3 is TGTGCCAGCAGCTTAAGGCGGGCGGAAACCGGGGAGCTGTTTTTT. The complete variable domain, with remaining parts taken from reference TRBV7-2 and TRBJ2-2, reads GAGVSQSPSNKVTEKGKDVELRCDPISGHTALYWYRQSLGQGLEFLIYFQGNSAPDKSGLPSDRFSAERTGGSVSTLTIQRTQQEDSAVYLCASSLRRAETGELFFGEGSRLTVL.

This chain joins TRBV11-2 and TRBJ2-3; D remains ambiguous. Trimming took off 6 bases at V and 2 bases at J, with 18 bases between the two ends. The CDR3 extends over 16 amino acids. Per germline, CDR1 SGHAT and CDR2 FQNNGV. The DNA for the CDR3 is TGTGCCAGCAGTTCCACCAAAGACGGGCCCACAGATACGCAGTATTTT. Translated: CASSSTKDGPTDTQYF.